These T cell receptor beta chains were read from a single sample in a study of cytomegalovirus exposure and HLA in healthy donors. The repertoire was sequenced with immunoSEQ multiplex PCR; TCRdb's copy has only in-frame clones and lacks some. The table has over 150,000 clones, around four fifths seen once; the top ten hold less than 1.5%. The sequenced sample was PBMCs. These receptor sequences come from a woman in her twenties or thirties in good health and CMV-seropositive. The CDR3 runs from the conserved cysteine through the conserved F or W. The D gene is left open where the match is weak. Expanded clones get a size class; other rows say once, few or many, or leave the size out.

-,-,TRBJ1-3,TRBV5-6,CASSLMDRTGNTIYF,TGTGCCAGCAGCTTGATGGACAGAACTGGAAACACCATATATTTT
once,TRBD2,TRBJ2-5,TRBV5-4,CASSSLAGLQETQYF,TGTGCCAGCAGCTCTCTAGCGGGGCTACAAGAGACCCAGTACTTC
-,-,TRBJ2-7,TRBV5-6,CASSLLGLGTYEQYF,TGTGCCAGCAGCTTGTTGGGACTGGGAACCTACGAGCAGTACTTC
-,TRBD2,TRBJ2-2,TRBV7-6,CASSLGGLAENTGELFF,TGTGCCAGCAGCTTAGGGGGACTAGCGGAGAACACCGGGGAGCTGTTTTTT
-,-,TRBJ2-7,TRBV15,CATSRDRASRYEQYF,TGTGCCACCAGCAGAGATCGGGCTAGCAGGTACGAGCAGTACTTC
-,-,TRBJ2-3,TRBV10-2,CASSEARDTQYF,TGCGCCAGCAGTGAGGCGCGGGATACGCAGTATTTT
few,-,TRBJ2-7,TRBV7-9,CASMSGGSYEQYF,TGTGCCAGCATGTCCGGGGGATCCTACGAGCAGTACTTC
-,TRBD1,TRBJ2-5,TRBV19,CASSARQGRETQYF,TGTGCCAGTTCCGCCCGACAGGGGAGGGAGACCCAGTACTTC
-,-,TRBJ1-2,TRBV5-6,CASSPGRGLYGYTF,TGTGCCAGCAGCCCCGGGAGGGGACTCTATGGCTACACCTTC
-,-,TRBJ2-7,TRBV19,CASGSSYEQYF,TGTGCCAGTGGCAGCTCCTACGAGCAGTACTTC
-,-,TRBJ1-2,TRBV5-1,CASSLSAANYGYTF,TGCGCCAGCAGCTTGTCCGCTGCGAACTATGGCTACACCTTC
-,TRBD1,TRBJ2-5,TRBV19,CASTPQGLETQYF,TGTGCCAGTACTCCACAGGGGTTGGAGACCCAGTACTTC
few,TRBD2,TRBJ2-1,TRBV5-1,CASSGGLAGVYNEQFF,TGCGCCAGCAGCGGGGGTCTAGCGGGGGTCTACAATGAGCAGTTCTTC
-,-,TRBJ1-4,TRBV2,CASRPTRDNEKLFF,TGTGCCAGCAGGCCGACAAGAGACAATGAAAAACTGTTTTTT
-,TRBD2,TRBJ2-3,TRBV29-1,CSVEPASGRRADTQYF,TGCAGCGTTGAGCCGGCTAGCGGGAGGAGGGCAGATACGCAGTATTTT
few,TRBD1,TRBJ1-3,TRBV4-1,CASSQDTGGIDTIYF,TGCGCCAGCAGCCAAGATACAGGGGGGATTGACACCATATATTTT
-,-,TRBJ2-3,TRBV1,CTSSHFRWASGRARDTQYF,TGCACCAGCAGCCATTTCCGGTGGGCCAGCGGGAGGGCCCGAGATACGCAGTATTTT
-,TRBD2,TRBJ2-7,TRBV5-6,CASSPGGMGEQYF,TGTGCCAGCAGCCCGGGGGGGATGGGGGAGCAGTACTTC
-,-,TRBJ2-5,TRBV5-4,CASSSPQGYQETQYF,TGTGCCAGCAGCTCCCCCCAGGGGTACCAAGAGACCCAGTACTTC
-,-,TRBJ1-3,TRBV11-3,CASSLTGPSSGNTIYF,TGTGCCAGCAGCTTAACAGGACCCAGCTCTGGAAACACCATATATTTT
-,-,TRBJ2-2,TRBV28,CASSFGQLNDGELFF,TGTGCCAGCAGTTTTGGACAGCTCAATGACGGGGAGCTGTTTTTT
few,-,TRBJ2-1,TRBV2,CASINGTTYNEQFF,TGTGCCAGCATAAACGGGACAACCTACAATGAGCAGTTCTTC
once,TRBD1,TRBJ2-6,TRBV25-1,CASSERTGSPSGANVLTF,TGTGCCAGCAGTGAAAGGACAGGGAGCCCCTCTGGGGCCAACGTCCTGACTTTC
-,TRBD2,TRBJ2-3,TRBV9,CASSAAGGTDTQYF,TGTGCCAGCAGTGCGGCGGGAGGGACAGATACGCAGTATTTT
few,TRBD2,TRBJ2-3,TRBV9,CASSLGLEGDTQYF,TGTGCCAGCAGCCTAGGACTAGAGGGAGATACGCAGTATTTT
few,TRBD2,TRBJ2-1,TRBV5-1,CASSRTSGNVNEQFF,TGCGCCAGCAGCAGGACTAGCGGGAACGTAAATGAGCAGTTCTTC
-,-,TRBJ2-2,TRBV6-5,CASSYSSYTGELFF,TGTGCCAGCAGTTACTCTTCGTACACCGGGGAGCTGTTTTTT
few,-,TRBJ2-1,TRBV6-5,CASRTNTRYNEQFF,TGTGCCAGCAGAACTAATACTCGCTACAATGAGCAGTTCTTC
-,TRBD1,TRBJ1-2,TRBV7-8,CTSSLSTGLPYGYTF,TGTACCAGCAGCCTATCGACAGGGTTACCCTATGGCTACACCTTC
-,TRBD1,TRBJ1-5,TRBV6-4,CASSQQGGNQPQHF,TGTGCCAGCAGTCAACAGGGGGGCAATCAGCCCCAGCATTTT
-,-,TRBJ1-1,TRBV19,CASMPWEPNTEAFF,TGTGCCAGTATGCCATGGGAGCCGAACACTGAAGCTTTCTTT
-,-,TRBJ2-1,TRBV19,CASSIVVRQGPYNEQFF,TGTGCCAGTAGTATAGTGGTTCGCCAGGGGCCCTACAATGAGCAGTTCTTC
-,TRBD1,TRBJ1-5,TRBV27,CASSLSQGVGQPQHF,TGTGCCAGCTCATTATCACAGGGGGTGGGACAGCCCCAGCATTTT
few,TRBD2,TRBJ2-1,TRBV6-1,CASRPGLAGGNEQFF,TGTGCCAGCCGGCCGGGACTAGCGGGAGGAAATGAGCAGTTCTTC
-,-,TRBJ2-2,TRBV29-1,CSVDETGELFF,TGCAGCGTTGACGAGACCGGGGAGCTGTTTTTT
-,TRBD2,TRBJ2-3,TRBV7-9,CASSSAGGASTDTQYF,TGTGCCAGCAGCTCGGCGGGAGGGGCTAGCACAGATACGCAGTATTTT
-,TRBD1,TRBJ1-5,TRBV6-1,CASSEGTVRNQPQHF,TGTGCCAGCAGTGAGGGGACAGTCCGGAATCAGCCCCAGCATTTT
-,-,TRBJ1-1,TRBV6-1,CASIEEFVGSTEAFF,TGTGCCAGCATTGAAGAGTTCGTGGGGAGTACTGAAGCTTTCTTT
once,-,TRBJ2-2,TRBV28,CASSLRLQEEIPGELFF,TGTGCCAGCAGTTTAAGATTACAGGAAGAAATCCCCGGGGAGCTGTTTTTT
once,TRBD2,TRBJ2-2,TRBV14,CAIAPSGSNTGELFF,TGTGCCATTGCCCCCAGCGGGAGTAACACCGGGGAGCTGTTTTTT
-,TRBD2,TRBJ2-7,TRBV7-2,CASSSPGTSGRAFTYEQYF,TGTGCCAGCAGCTCCCCCGGGACTAGCGGGAGGGCCTTCACCTACGAGCAGTACTTC
-,-,TRBJ2-1,TRBV7-9,CASRYPAGPGINEQFF,TGTGCCAGCAGATACCCAGCGGGCCCCGGGATCAATGAGCAGTTCTTC
-,TRBD2,TRBJ2-7,TRBV19,CASSPQIAGGMREQYF,TGTGCCAGTAGTCCACAAATAGCGGGAGGCATGCGGGAGCAGTACTTC
-,TRBD1,TRBJ2-7,TRBV28,CASSSQGARSEQYF,TGTGCCAGCAGCTCACAGGGGGCAAGAAGTGAGCAGTACTTC
few,-,TRBJ1-2,TRBV5-6,CASTDRIYGYTF,TGTGCCAGCACCGACAGAATCTATGGCTACACCTTC
once,-,TRBJ1-2,TRBV27,CASSPLGAAGYTF,TGTGCCAGCAGTCCCCTAGGGGCGGCGGGCTACACCTTC
-,TRBD2,TRBJ2-7,TRBV13,CASSSPQLAGVSGEQYF,TGTGCCAGCAGCTCCCCCCAACTAGCGGGAGTGTCGGGCGAGCAGTACTTC
-,TRBD1,TRBJ1-2,TRBV5-1,CASSWNRGQSYGYTF,TGCGCCAGCAGCTGGAACAGGGGGCAAAGCTATGGCTACACCTTC
-,TRBD2,TRBJ2-7,TRBV11-2,CASSSAGTSFREQYF,TGTGCCAGCAGCTCCGCCGGGACTAGCTTTCGCGAGCAGTACTTC
-,-,TRBJ2-2,TRBV27,CASSPQWGVANTGELFF,TGTGCCAGCAGTCCGCAGTGGGGGGTCGCGAACACCGGGGAGCTGTTTTTT
-,TRBD1,TRBJ2-3,TRBV5-1,CASSPGQGAGDTQYF,TGCGCCAGCAGCCCGGGACAGGGGGCCGGAGATACGCAGTATTTT
-,TRBD1,TRBJ2-7,TRBV19,CASSPGGSSYEQYF,TGTGCCAGTAGTCCAGGGGGCAGCTCCTACGAGCAGTACTTC
once,-,TRBJ1-4,TRBV19,CASSIRQGTEKLFF,TGTGCCAGTAGTATCCGGCAGGGGACGGAAAAACTGTTTTTT
once,-,TRBJ1-1,TRBV5-1,CASSLGELNTEAFF,TGCGCCAGCAGCTTGGGGGAGCTGAACACTGAAGCTTTCTTT
once,TRBD2,TRBJ2-7,TRBV11-3,CASSPHQREGLYEQYF,TGTGCCAGCAGCCCACACCAGCGGGAGGGCCTCTACGAGCAGTACTTC
few,TRBD2,TRBJ2-3,TRBV6-5,CASRTSGADTQYF,TGTGCCAGCCGGACTAGCGGTGCAGATACGCAGTATTTT
-,TRBD1,TRBJ2-7,TRBV18,CASSGDRGTSEQYF,TGTGCCAGCTCAGGTGACAGGGGAACGAGCGAGCAGTACTTC
-,-,TRBJ2-7,TRBV5-1,CASSLAGNEQYF,TGCGCCAGCAGCTTGGCAGGGAACGAGCAGTACTTC
-,TRBD1,TRBJ1-5,TRBV29-1,CSVAEAGGNSNQPQHF,TGCAGCGTTGCTGAGGCAGGGGGTAATAGCAATCAGCCCCAGCATTTT
-,TRBD2,TRBJ2-3,TRBV7-6,CASSSPTSLTDTQYF,TGTGCCAGCAGCTCCCCGACTAGCCTCACAGATACGCAGTATTTT